Presented here are 23 T cell receptor beta chains from one specimen sequenced in a study of blood T cell repertoires in COVID-19. Some clones are missing from TCRdb's copy, which holds only in-frame ones; the method was immunoSEQ multiplex PCR. This table holds about 31,000 clones, more than 80% found once. Sequencing was performed on peripheral blood. These receptors were taken from a woman between 35 and 50 years old with active or convalescent COVID-19.

The genes are TRBV29-1 and TRBJ2-5, with D perhaps TRBD2 (6 bases). Looked up from germline, CDR1 is SQVTM and CDR2 is ANQGSEA. The CDR3 runs 13 residues. The V gene lost 6 bases and the J gene lost 2 bases, with 13 bases spanning the gap. The DNA of the CDR3 is TGCAGCGTCACGGGACTGTTTCAAGAGACCCAGTACTTC. This translates into CSVTGLFQETQYF. The full variable domain, rest sourced from reference TRBV29-1 and TRBJ2-5, is SAVISQKPSRDICQRGTSLTIQCQVDSQVTMMFWYRQQPGQSLTLIATANQGSEATYESGFVIDKFPISRPNLTFSTLTVSNMSPEDSSIYLCSVTGLFQETQYFGPGTRLLVL.

This clone was detected only a few times. The V gene is TRBV7-2, the J gene TRBJ2-7; 7 positions agree with TRBD2. V gave up 6 bases and J gave up 5 bases; unmatched junction bases: 16. The CDR3 totals 16 residues. Germline CDR1 is SGHTA and CDR2 is FQGNSA. The CDR3 protein is CASRPYPAGVPNEQYF. For the CDR3, the DNA is TGTGCCAGCAGGCCTTACCCCGCGGGGGTCCCTAACGAGCAGTACTTC.

The chain combines TRBV5-1 with TRBJ1-1, with 7 positions matching TRBD1. With 0 bases clipped from V and 3 bases from J, the junction kept 5 bases outside the gene matches. CDR1 and CDR2 (germline): SGHRS, YFSETQ. The CDR3 runs 15 residues. For the CDR3, the DNA is TGCGCCAGCAGCTTGGGACAGGGTTTGGACACTGAAGCTTTCTTT. Its protein is CASSLGQGLDTEAFF.

This clone was seen just once. The V and J genes are TRBV7-8 and TRBJ2-7; the D gene is possibly TRBD1 (5 bases). V was trimmed by 1 base and J by 2 bases, leaving 9 bases between them. In germline, CDR1 is SGHVS, CDR2 FQNEAQ. CDR3 length: 14 amino acids. In DNA, the CDR3 is TGTGCCAGCAGCTTAGTCCAGGGTGCCTACGAGCAGTACTTC. Translating gives CASSLVQGAYEQYF.

The CDR3 region is CASSQGRGVYEQYF. In DNA, the CDR3 is TGCGCCAGCAGCCAGGGCAGGGGGGTCTACGAGCAGTACTTC. The rearrangement links TRBV4-3 to TRBJ2-7; possible D gene TRBD1, 7 bases. CDR3 size: 14 residues. Trimming took 3 bases from V and 3 from J, leaving 12 bases between them. CDR1 is LGHNA, CDR2 YSLEER, per germline.

The V call is TRBV28, the J call TRBJ1-2; D may be TRBD1 (5 bases). V was cut by 5 bases and J by 4 bases, with 17 bases left in between. Germline V gives CDR1 MDHEN, CDR2 SYDVKM. The CDR3 sequence is 15 residues long. DNA for the CDR3: TGTGCCAGCAGTCGACCCCCGGCAGGGTTCTATGGCTACACCTTC. Translated: CASSRPPAGFYGYTF.

This chain connects TRBV2 to TRBJ1-2; weak D call: TRBD1 (5 bases). In germline, CDR1 is SNHLY, CDR2 FYNNEI. V lost 3 bases to trimming and J lost 4 bases, with 12 bases between them. The CDR3 loop spans 14 amino acids. The CDR3 DNA sequence: TGTGCCAGCAGTGATCGGCGGGGGATCTATGGCTACACCTTC. It codes for CASSDRRGIYGYTF.

This clone was detected only a few times. V is TRBV2 and J is TRBJ1-2; no definite D call. The CDR3 consists of 14 residues. The V end was cut by 3 bases, the J end by 4 bases, with 12 bases between. Germline V gene sequence: CDR1 SNHLY, CDR2 FYNNEI. The CDR3 sequence: CASSDSRTLYGYTF. The CDR3 bases are TGTGCCAGCAGTGATTCGCGGACTCTCTATGGCTACACCTTC.

The chain links TRBV21-1 to TRBJ2-5; the table's D gene call, TRBD1, was not cross checked with the DNA. TRBV21-1 is reported as a pseudogene. This CDR3 has 14 residues. The chain's CDR3 is CASGPGQGQETQYF. Here the CDR3 DNA reads TGTGCCAGCGGACCGGGACAGGGTCAAGAGACCCAGTACTTC.

The rearrangement joins TRBV4-2 to TRBJ1-2; D remains ambiguous. Deletions cut 0 bases from V and 4 bases from J, with 12 bases between. The germline V gene encodes CDR1 LGHNA and CDR2 YNFKEQ. This CDR3 has 15 amino acids. CDR3 amino acids: CASSQDAALSYGYTF. For the CDR3, the DNA is TGTGCCAGCAGCCAAGATGCGGCACTTAGCTATGGCTACACCTTC.

The V gene is TRBV4-3, the J gene TRBJ1-2; no firm D call. Germline values: CDR1 LGHNA, CDR2 YSLEER. V shed 1 base and J shed 6 bases, with 9 bases lying between them. This CDR3 contains 13 residues. The chain's CDR3 is CASSQVPTNGYTF. In DNA form, the CDR3 reads TGCGCCAGCAGCCAAGTCCCGACAAATGGCTACACCTTC.

The V and J genes are TRBV3-1 (or the pseudogene TRBV3-2) and TRBJ1-2; maybe TRBD1 (5 bases). The CDR3 spans 15 residues. The ends were cut back, 1 base at V and 2 bases at J, with 11 bases in the middle. In germline, CDR1 is LGHDT, CDR2 YNNKEL (reference sequence). CDR3 amino acids: CASSQGVGANYGYTF. In DNA, the CDR3 is TGTGCCAGCAGCCAAGGAGTAGGGGCCAACTATGGCTACACCTTC.

The chain uses TRBV5-1 and TRBJ1-1; TRBD1 matches at 7 bases. Germline CDR1 is SGHRS and CDR2 is YFSETQ. V was pared by 5 bases and J by 4 bases, with 5 bases of the junction left unmatched. The CDR3 has 13 residues. This CDR3 reads CASRQQGSTEAFF. The DNA of the CDR3 is TGCGCCAGCAGACAACAGGGGAGCACTGAAGCTTTCTTT.

The chain's CDR3 is CASMGGPTGELFF. In nucleotides, the CDR3 is TGCGCCAGCATGGGGGGGCCCACCGGGGAGCTGTTTTTT. The V and J genes are TRBV10-1 and TRBJ2-2; D may be TRBD2 (7 bases). The CDR3 is made up of 13 amino acids. Germline V gene lookup returns CDR1 WNHNN and CDR2 SYGVQD (reference sequence). V was trimmed by 7 bases and J by 4 bases, leaving 10 bases between them.

The chain uses TRBV14 and TRBJ1-4; D perhaps matches TRBD1 (5 bases). Trimming shortened V by 0 bases and J by 0 bases, and 20 bases separated the two germline ends. This CDR3 comprises 20 residues. Germline V gene sequence: CDR1 SGHDN, CDR2 FVKESK. CDR3 sequence: CASSQDTGGRVPATNEKLFF. CDR3 DNA: TGTGCCAGCAGCCAAGATACTGGCGGCAGGGTGCCCGCAACTAATGAAAAACTGTTTTTT.

This rearrangement joins TRBV7-3 to TRBJ2-3, with TRBD2 identical over 14 bases. The CDR3 has 20 amino acids. Losses at the gene ends were 5 bases for V and 2 bases for J; bases not matched to a gene: 15. Looked up from germline, CDR1 is SGHTA and CDR2 is FQGTGA. CDR3 sequence (DNA): TGTGCCAGCAGCCCTACCCGGACTAGCGGGGGGCAGTATCACACAGATACGCAGTATTTT. This gives the protein CASSPTRTSGGQYHTDTQYF.

The chain uses TRBV7-9 and TRBJ2-7; 7 nucleotides agree with TRBD1. This CDR3 is built from 15 residues. Germline loops: CDR1 SEHNR, CDR2 FQNEAQ (reference sequence). V lost 3 bases, J lost 2 bases, and 7 bases stayed unmatched. The CDR3, as DNA: TGTGCCAGCAGCTTGCTATGGGACAGTCCCTACGAGCAGTACTTC. Protein product: CASSLLWDSPYEQYF.

This clone was observed a single time. The chain has TRBV28 and TRBJ1-3; D is possibly TRBD1 (5 bases). V was trimmed by 4 bases and J by 0 bases, leaving 16 bases between them. Germline assignment: CDR1 MDHEN and CDR2 SYDVKM. The CDR3 loop spans 17 amino acids. This chain's CDR3 is CASSSMGRDISGNTIYF. The DNA of the CDR3 is TGTGCCAGCAGTTCGATGGGCAGGGATATCTCTGGAAACACCATATATTTT. Looking up the rest from reference TRBV28 and TRBJ1-3 gives the full variable domain: DVKVTQSSRYLVKRTGEKVFLECVQDMDHENMFWYRQDPGLGLRLIYFSYDVKMKEKGDIPEGYSVSREKKERFSLILESASTNQTSMYLCASSSMGRDISGNTIYFGEGSWLTVV.

This sequence joins TRBV6-5 and TRBJ2-7; 8 positions agree with TRBD2. Per germline, CDR1 MNHEY and CDR2 SVGAGI. V shed 5 bases and J 2 bases; nucleotides not matched to a gene: 2. The CDR3 totals 13 residues. CDR3 coding DNA: TGTGCCAGCAGTCTACTAGCGGCCTACGAGCAGTACTTC. Protein sequence: CASSLLAAYEQYF.

The chain combines TRBV18 with TRBJ2-5; possibly TRBD2 for D (6 bases). Trimming stripped 5 bases from V and 4 bases from J, with 8 bases between. The CDR3 has 12 amino acids. The germline gives CDR1 KGHSH, CDR2 LQKENI. CDR3 loop: CASSAGRETQYF. The CDR3 DNA is TGTGCCAGCTCAGCGGGGCGAGAGACCCAGTACTTC.

The chain has TRBV5-1 and TRBJ1-2; D uncertain. Trimming stripped 3 bases from V and 3 bases from J, with 9 bases between. The CDR3 covers 13 residues. The germline V gene has CDR1 SGHRS and CDR2 YFSETQ. CDR3 in DNA: TGCGCCAGCAGCTCGGAGGGTCACTATGGCTACACCTTC. Its translation is CASSSEGHYGYTF.

The chain has TRBV7-2 and TRBJ2-7; 11 bases align to TRBD1. V dropped 4 bases and J dropped 2; count of bases not matched to a gene: 4. Germline CDR1 and CDR2: SGHTA and FQGNSA. This CDR3 comprises 15 residues. CDR3 sequence (DNA): TGTGCCAGCAGCTCGGGACAGGGGGTGACCTACGAGCAGTACTTC. Residues: CASSSGQGVTYEQYF. The complete variable domain, with remaining parts taken from reference TRBV7-2 and TRBJ2-7, reads GAGVSQSPSNKVTEKGKDVELRCDPISGHTALYWYRQSLGQGLEFLIYFQGNSAPDKSGLPSDRFSAERTGGSVSTLTIQRTQQEDSAVYLCASSSGQGVTYEQYFGPGTRLTVT.

A remark on this clone: Other DNA sequences in the same sample also yield this CDR3. The V gene is TRBV11-3, the J gene TRBJ2-1, with 8 bases identical to TRBD2. The CDR3 is 16 residues long. With 1 base clipped from V and 1 base from J, the junction kept 3 bases outside the gene matches. CDR1 and CDR2 (germline): SGHNT, YENEEA. This chain's CDR3 is CASSLGASGSYNEQFF. The CDR3 bases are TGTGCCAGCAGCTTAGGGGCTAGCGGGTCCTACAATGAGCAGTTCTTC.